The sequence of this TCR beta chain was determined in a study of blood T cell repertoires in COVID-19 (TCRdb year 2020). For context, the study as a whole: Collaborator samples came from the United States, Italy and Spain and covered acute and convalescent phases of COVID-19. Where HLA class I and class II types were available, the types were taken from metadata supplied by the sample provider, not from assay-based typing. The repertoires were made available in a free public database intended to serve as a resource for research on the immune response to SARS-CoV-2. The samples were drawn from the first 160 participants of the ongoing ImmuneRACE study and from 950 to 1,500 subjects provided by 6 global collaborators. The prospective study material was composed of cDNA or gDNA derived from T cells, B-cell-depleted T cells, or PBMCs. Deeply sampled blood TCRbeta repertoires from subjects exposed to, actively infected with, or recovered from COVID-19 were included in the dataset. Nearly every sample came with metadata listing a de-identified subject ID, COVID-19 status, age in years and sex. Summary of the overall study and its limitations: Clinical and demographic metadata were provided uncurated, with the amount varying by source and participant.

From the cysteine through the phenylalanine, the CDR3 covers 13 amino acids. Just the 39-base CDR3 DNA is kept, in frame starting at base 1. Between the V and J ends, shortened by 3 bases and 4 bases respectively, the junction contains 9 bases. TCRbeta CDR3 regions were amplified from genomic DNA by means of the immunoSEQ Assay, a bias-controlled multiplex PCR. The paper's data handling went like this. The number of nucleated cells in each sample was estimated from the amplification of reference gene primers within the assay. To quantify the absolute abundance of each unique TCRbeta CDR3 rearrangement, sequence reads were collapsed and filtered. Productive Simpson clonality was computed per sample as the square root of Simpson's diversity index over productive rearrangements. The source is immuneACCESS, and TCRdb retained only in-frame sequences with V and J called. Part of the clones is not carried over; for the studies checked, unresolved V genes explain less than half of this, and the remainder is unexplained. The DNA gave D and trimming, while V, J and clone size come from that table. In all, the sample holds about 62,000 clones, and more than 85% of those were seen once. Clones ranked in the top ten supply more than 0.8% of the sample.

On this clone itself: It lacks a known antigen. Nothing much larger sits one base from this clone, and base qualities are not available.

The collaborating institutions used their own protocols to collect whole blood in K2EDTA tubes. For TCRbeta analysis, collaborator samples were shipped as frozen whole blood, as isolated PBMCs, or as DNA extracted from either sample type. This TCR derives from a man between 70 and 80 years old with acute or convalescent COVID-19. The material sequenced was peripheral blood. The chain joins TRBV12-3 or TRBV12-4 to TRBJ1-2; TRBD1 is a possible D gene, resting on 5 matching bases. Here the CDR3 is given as CASSFQGPYGYTF. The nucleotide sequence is TGTGCCAGCAGTTTTCAGGGTCCCTATGGCTACACCTTC.